This passage covers 25 T cell receptor beta chains from one sample sequenced in a study of identical twins. In TCRdb, the 5' RACE reads were re-called with MiXCR into one record per CDR3 protein. The table shows 460,000 or so distinct CDR3 sequences, with 12% to 15% occurring only once. The same sample was also studied in work on yellow fever vaccine responses in identical twins.

The sequencing sample was made of CD4+ T cells sorted from blood. All receptors derive from a woman under 30 in good health.

At least ten counts were recorded for this clonotype. The rearrangement joins TRBV3-1 to TRBJ2-1; D call uncertain. This CDR3 has 15 residues. From germline, CDR1 is LGHDT and CDR2 YNNKEL (reference sequence). Trimming shortened V by 1 base and J by 2 bases, and 9 bases separated the two germline ends. The CDR3 bases are TGTGCCAGCAGCCAAGTCGTGCAGGCCTACAATGAGCAGTTCTTC. Residues: CASSQVVQAYNEQFF.

The chain carries TRBV23-1 and TRBJ2-6; no clear D gene. TRBV23-1 is an open reading frame, and its role is uncertain. This CDR3 region has 16 residues. V was shortened by 2 bases and J by 0 bases, with 8 bases between the two germline ends. The CDR3 DNA reads as TGCGCCAGCAGTCAACGACCTGGCTCTGGGGCCAACGTCCTGACTTTC. Translation gives CASSQRPGSGANVLTF.

This clonotype was detected a few times. V and J are TRBV20-1 and TRBJ2-7; maybe TRBD2 (6 bases). V was pared by 3 bases and J by 5 bases, with 14 bases between. The CDR3 totals 13 residues. Germline lookup yields CDR1 DFQATT and CDR2 SNEGSKA (reference sequence). The CDR3 DNA follows: TGCAGTGCTAGGGGGGGAAGTATCCACGAGCAGTACTTC. Protein: CSARGGSIHEQYF.

The chain is built from TRBV18 and TRBJ1-2; D is undetermined. The V gene's germline CDR1 is KGHSH and CDR2 LQKENI. This CDR3 is built from 15 residues. V shed 2 bases and J shed 4 bases, with 14 bases lying between them. The CDR3 here is CASSPGQTQFYGYTF. The DNA of the CDR3 is TGTGCCAGCTCACCAGGGCAGACTCAATTCTATGGCTACACCTTC. Combining the CDR3 with reference TRBV18 and TRBJ1-2 gives the whole variable domain NAGVMQNPRHLVRRRGQEARLRCSPMKGHSHVYWYRQLPEEGLKFMVYLQKENIIDESGMPKERFSAEFPKEGPSILRIQQVVRGDSAAYFCASSPGQTQFYGYTFGSGTRLTVV.

V usage is TRBV20-1 and J usage is TRBJ2-7, with 7 bases fitting TRBD2. V was pared by 0 bases and J by 1 base, with 3 bases of the junction left unmatched. Germline V gives CDR1 DFQATT, CDR2 SNEGSKA (reference sequence). This CDR3 is built from 14 residues. DNA of the CDR3: TGCAGTGCTAGAGACAGGACTAGTTCCTACGAGCAGTACTTC. Translating gives CSARDRTSSYEQYF.

V gene TRBV28 combines with J gene TRBJ2-2; possibly TRBD1 or TRBD2 for D (5 bases each). Trimming removed 6 bases at V and 4 bases at J, with 15 bases between. The germline CDR1 and CDR2 sequences are MDHEN and SYDVKM. The CDR3 length is 15 residues. CDR3 in amino acids: CASSLDGTFTGELFF. CDR3 nucleotide sequence: TGTGCCAGCAGCCTTGACGGGACGTTCACCGGGGAGCTGTTTTTT.

This clonotype was observed a few times. The CDR3 is CASRQNEYEQYF. CDR3 DNA: TGTGCCAGCAGACAGAACGAATACGAGCAGTACTTC. The chain recombines TRBV6-2 or TRBV6-3 with TRBJ2-7; D gene unclear. Trimming took 6 bases from V and 4 from J, leaving 10 bases between them. This CDR3 is built from 12 residues. Germline CDR1 reads MNHEY; CDR2 reads SVGEGT.

This clonotype has just a few counts. This sequence joins TRBV3-1 and TRBJ2-2, with 8 bases aligning to TRBD2. V shed 4 bases, J shed 13 bases, and the junction held 20 bases outside the gene matches. The germline CDR1 and CDR2 sequences are LGHDT and YNNKEL (reference sequence). The length of the CDR3 is 17 residues. CDR3 sequence: CASSRVLAAASGRSLFF. CDR3 sequence (DNA): TGTGCCAGCAGCCGGGTACTAGCGGCTGCAAGCGGCAGGTCGCTGTTTTTT.

This clonotype occurred a few times. The rearrangement uses TRBV7-2 and TRBJ2-7, with 9 bases aligning to TRBD1. Germline-derived CDR1 and CDR2 are SGHTA and FQGNSA. The CDR3 length is 15 residues. J lost 4 bases, V lost 1 base, and 5 bases had no gene match. CDR3: CASSLVGDREYEQYF. CDR3 in DNA: TGTGCCAGCAGCTTAGTCGGGGACAGGGAGTACGAGCAGTACTTC.

This clonotype was picked up a small number of times. This sequence joins TRBV19 and TRBJ2-1; D unclear. The CDR3 is 15 residues long. The germline V gene encodes CDR1 LNHDA and CDR2 SQIVND (reference sequence). The V and J ends lost 8 bases and 0 bases respectively, with 14 bases between them. The CDR3: CASRVDRSSYNEQFF. The DNA of the CDR3 is TGTGCCAGTCGGGTGGACCGGAGCTCCTACAATGAGCAGTTCTTC.

This clonotype has a handful of counts. This sequence joins TRBV6-1 and TRBJ1-1; 7 positions match TRBD1. The trim removed 6 bases at V and 6 bases at J, leaving 7 bases unmatched. Germline lookup yields CDR1 MNHNS and CDR2 SASEGT. This CDR3 contains 13 residues. The chain's CDR3 is CASSSQGFAEAFF. CDR3 sequence (DNA): TGTGCCAGCAGCTCACAGGGGTTCGCTGAAGCTTTCTTT.

This clonotype appeared many times. V and J are TRBV5-1 and TRBJ2-7; D is uncertain. The CDR3 loop spans 14 amino acids. Germline V lookup: CDR1 SGHRS, CDR2 YFSETQ. V was pared by 0 bases and J by 6 bases, with 13 bases between. CDR3: CASSLVVQSGEQYF. The CDR3 DNA is TGCGCCAGCAGCTTGGTCGTTCAGTCTGGCGAGCAGTACTTC. The complete variable domain, with remaining parts taken from reference TRBV5-1 and TRBJ2-7, reads KAGVTQTPRYLIKTRGQQVTLSCSPISGHRSVSWYQQTPGQGLQFLFEYFSETQRNKGNFPGRFSGRQFSNSRSEMNVSTLELGDSALYLCASSLVVQSGEQYFGPGTRLTVT.

This clonotype occurred a few times. The V gene is TRBV28, the J gene TRBJ2-2; perhaps TRBD1 as D (6 bases). Germline CDR1 and CDR2: MDHEN and SYDVKM. The V end was cut by 6 bases, the J end by 7 bases, with 12 bases between. This CDR3 contains 13 residues. CDR3 sequence reads: CASRQQGGGELFF. DNA of the CDR3: TGTGCCAGCAGGCAACAGGGCGGCGGGGAGCTGTTTTTT.

The V gene is TRBV5-1, the J gene TRBJ1-1, with D unresolved. The germline gives CDR1 SGHRS, CDR2 YFSETQ. V was clipped by 2 bases and J by 3 bases, with 11 bases between them. CDR3 length: 14 residues. This CDR3 is CASSFGARDTEAFF. CDR3 DNA: TGCGCCAGCAGCTTCGGAGCGAGGGACACTGAAGCTTTCTTT.

This clonotype appeared many times. This chain joins TRBV12-3 or TRBV12-4 and TRBJ2-5; the D gene is possibly TRBD2 (6 bases). The length of the CDR3 is 15 residues. V gave up 0 bases and J gave up 3 bases, with 11 bases separating them. CDR3 sequence (DNA): TGTGCCAGCAGTTTAGCGCTGGGGGGTGAAGAGACCCAGTACTTC. This gives the protein CASSLALGGEETQYF.

This clonotype was detected a few times. The chain combines TRBV29-1 with TRBJ2-3; 7 nucleotides line up with TRBD2. Unmatched junction bases numbered 14, after V lost 8 bases and J lost 0 bases. This CDR3 comprises 16 residues. Germline values: CDR1 SQVTM, CDR2 ANQGSEA. In DNA form, the CDR3 reads TGCAGCTGCAAAGGTTTTACGGGGGGAAGCACAGATACGCAGTATTTT. It translates to CSCKGFTGGSTDTQYF.

Only a few counts were recorded for this clonotype. The gene calls are TRBV12-3 or TRBV12-4 and TRBJ2-3, with D possibly being TRBD1 (6 bases). V gave up 4 bases and J gave up 7 bases, with 15 bases separating them. There are 14 residues in the CDR3. The CDR3 spells CASSSLDRRNTQYF. The CDR3 DNA is TGTGCCAGCAGTTCTCTCGACAGGAGGAATACGCAGTATTTT.

This clonotype has just a few counts. This chain uses TRBV4-2 with TRBJ2-1; a possible D gene is TRBD2 (5 bases). CDR3 length: 14 amino acids. V lost 1 base, J lost 8 bases, and 12 bases lay in between. CDR1 is LGHNA and CDR2 is YNFKEQ in the germline V gene. The CDR3 nucleotides are TGTGCCAGCAGCCAAGGCCTAGCTAAGGATGAGCAGTTCTTC. It specifies CASSQGLAKDEQFF.

The chain combines TRBV29-1 with TRBJ1-1; D might be TRBD1 (5 bases). The germline gives CDR1 SQVTM, CDR2 ANQGSEA. V lost 7 bases, J lost 1 base, and 10 bases lay in between. CDR3 length: 12 residues. The CDR3 DNA follows: TGCAGCGGGTTGGGGCGGAACACTGAAGCTTTCTTT. It encodes CSGLGRNTEAFF.

This clonotype was found many times. The chain uses TRBV10-3 and TRBJ1-6, with D tentatively TRBD1 (5 bases). V was clipped by 6 bases and J by 11 bases, with 11 bases between them. From germline, CDR1 is ENHRY and CDR2 SYGVKD. CDR3 size: 12 residues. The CDR3 is CAIRGEGPPLHF. CDR3 bases: TGTGCCATCAGGGGTGAGGGGCCACCCCTCCACTTT.

Ten or more counts support this clonotype. The chain carries TRBV21-1 and TRBJ2-7; the DNA was not used to check the table's D call, TRBD1. TRBV21-1 is termed a pseudogene. The CDR3 length is 14 residues. The CDR3 DNA reads as TGTGCCAGCAGCCCGCTGCGGGGGAACTACGAGCAGTACTTC. The encoded protein is CASSPLRGNYEQYF.

The gene calls are TRBV29-1 and TRBJ2-1, with D hard to call. V was pared by 4 bases and J by 6 bases, with 7 bases between. The germline V gene has CDR1 SQVTM and CDR2 ANQGSEA. The CDR3 extends over 11 amino acids. The CDR3 spells CSVARANEQFF. The CDR3 DNA sequence: TGCAGCGTTGCTCGGGCCAATGAGCAGTTCTTC.

The chain links TRBV12-3 or TRBV12-4 to TRBJ2-5; TRBD2 might be the D (5 bases). Trimming shortened V by 7 bases and J by 3 bases, and 9 bases separated the two germline ends. CDR3 length equals 12 residues. The CDR3 nucleotides read TGTGCCAGCAAGTTGCGGGAAGAGACCCAGTACTTC. This codes for CASKLREETQYF.

This chain connects TRBV6-2 or TRBV6-3 to TRBJ1-2; D is unresolved. This CDR3 has 12 amino acids. The V end lost 5 bases, the J end lost 4 bases, and 8 bases lay between the germline ends. CDR1 is MNHEY, CDR2 SVGEGT, per germline. The CDR3 DNA sequence: TGTGCCAGCAGTCACCGGAGCTATGGCTACACCTTC. It encodes CASSHRSYGYTF.

The V and J genes are TRBV3-1 and TRBJ1-1; possibly TRBD1 for D (5 bases). The CDR3 runs to 14 residues. The V gene lost 1 base and the J gene lost 8 bases, with 14 bases spanning the gap. Looked up from germline, CDR1 is LGHDT and CDR2 is YNNKEL (reference sequence). Written as DNA, the CDR3 is TGTGCCAGCAGCCAAGGGGGGAGCCTAAAAGAAGCTTTCTTT. This gives the protein CASSQGGSLKEAFF.